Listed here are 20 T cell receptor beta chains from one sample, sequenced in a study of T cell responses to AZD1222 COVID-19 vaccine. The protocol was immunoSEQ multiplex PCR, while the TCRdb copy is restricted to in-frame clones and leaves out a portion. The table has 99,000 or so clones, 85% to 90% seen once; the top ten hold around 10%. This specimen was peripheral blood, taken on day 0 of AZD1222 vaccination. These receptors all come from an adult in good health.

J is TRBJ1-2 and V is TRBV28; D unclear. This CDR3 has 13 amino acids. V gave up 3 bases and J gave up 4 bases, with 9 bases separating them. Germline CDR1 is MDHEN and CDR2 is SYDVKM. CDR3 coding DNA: TGTGCCAGCAGTTTGACCTCCCTCTATGGCTACACCTTC. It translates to CASSLTSLYGYTF.

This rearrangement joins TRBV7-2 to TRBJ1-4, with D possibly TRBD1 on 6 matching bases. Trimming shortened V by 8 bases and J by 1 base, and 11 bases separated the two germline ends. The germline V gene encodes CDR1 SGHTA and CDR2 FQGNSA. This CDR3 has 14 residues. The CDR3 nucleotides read TGTGCCAGCTCAAGGGGGGGAACTAATGAAAAACTGTTTTTT. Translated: CASSRGGTNEKLFF.

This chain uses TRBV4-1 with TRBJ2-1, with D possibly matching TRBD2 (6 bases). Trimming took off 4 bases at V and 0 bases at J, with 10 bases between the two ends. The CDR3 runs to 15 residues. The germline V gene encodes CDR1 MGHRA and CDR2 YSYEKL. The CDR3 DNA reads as TGCGCCAGCAGCCCTAGCGAGAGCTCCTACAATGAGCAGTTCTTC. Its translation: CASSPSESSYNEQFF.

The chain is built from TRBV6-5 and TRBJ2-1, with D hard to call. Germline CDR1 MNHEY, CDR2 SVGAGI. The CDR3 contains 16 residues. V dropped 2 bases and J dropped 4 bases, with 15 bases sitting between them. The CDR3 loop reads CASSYTAFPEYNEQFF. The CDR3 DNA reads TGTGCCAGCAGTTACACCGCGTTCCCAGAGTACAATGAGCAGTTCTTC.

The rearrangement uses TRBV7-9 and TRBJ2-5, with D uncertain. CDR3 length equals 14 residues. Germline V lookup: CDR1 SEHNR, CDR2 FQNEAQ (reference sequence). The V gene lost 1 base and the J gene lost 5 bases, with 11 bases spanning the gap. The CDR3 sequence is CASSLGSHAETQYF. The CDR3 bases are TGTGCCAGCAGCTTAGGTAGCCATGCCGAGACCCAGTACTTC.

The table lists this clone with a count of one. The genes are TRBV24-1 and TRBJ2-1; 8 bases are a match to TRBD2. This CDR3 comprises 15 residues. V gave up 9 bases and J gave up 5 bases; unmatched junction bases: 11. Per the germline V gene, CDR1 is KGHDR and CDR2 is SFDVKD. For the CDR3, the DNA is TGTGCCACCCGCGGGAGGACTACAACGGACAATGAGCAGTTCTTC. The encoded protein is CATRGRTTTDNEQFF.

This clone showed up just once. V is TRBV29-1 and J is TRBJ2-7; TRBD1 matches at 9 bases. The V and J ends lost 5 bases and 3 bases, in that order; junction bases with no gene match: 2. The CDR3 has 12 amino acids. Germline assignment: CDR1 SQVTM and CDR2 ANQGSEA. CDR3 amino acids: CSVRTGVYEQYF. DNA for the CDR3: TGCAGCGTTCGGACAGGGGTCTACGAGCAGTACTTC.

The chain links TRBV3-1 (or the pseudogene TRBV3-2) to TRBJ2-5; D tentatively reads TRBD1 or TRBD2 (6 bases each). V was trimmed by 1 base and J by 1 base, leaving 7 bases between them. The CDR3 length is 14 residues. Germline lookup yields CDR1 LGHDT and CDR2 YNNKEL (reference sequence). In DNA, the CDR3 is TGTGCCAGCAGCCAAGGGGGGGCCCAAGAGACCCAGTACTTC. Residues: CASSQGGAQETQYF.

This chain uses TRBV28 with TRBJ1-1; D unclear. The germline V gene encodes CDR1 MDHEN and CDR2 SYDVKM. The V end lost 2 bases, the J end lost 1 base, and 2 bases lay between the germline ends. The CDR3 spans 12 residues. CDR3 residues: CASSLQNTEAFF. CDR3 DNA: TGTGCCAGCAGTTTACAGAACACTGAAGCTTTCTTT.

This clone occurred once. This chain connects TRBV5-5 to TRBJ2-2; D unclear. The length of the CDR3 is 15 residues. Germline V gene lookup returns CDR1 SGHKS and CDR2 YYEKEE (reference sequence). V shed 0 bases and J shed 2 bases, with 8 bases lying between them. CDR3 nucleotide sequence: TGTGCCAGCAGCTTGGGACTGCTAAACACCGGGGAGCTGTTTTTT. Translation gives CASSLGLLNTGELFF.

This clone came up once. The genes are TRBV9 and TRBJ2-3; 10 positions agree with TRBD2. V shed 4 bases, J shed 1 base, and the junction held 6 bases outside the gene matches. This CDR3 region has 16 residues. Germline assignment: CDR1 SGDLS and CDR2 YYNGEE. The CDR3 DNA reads TGTGCCAGCAGCCCCCGGGGGACTAGCGGCACAGATACGCAGTATTTT. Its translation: CASSPRGTSGTDTQYF.

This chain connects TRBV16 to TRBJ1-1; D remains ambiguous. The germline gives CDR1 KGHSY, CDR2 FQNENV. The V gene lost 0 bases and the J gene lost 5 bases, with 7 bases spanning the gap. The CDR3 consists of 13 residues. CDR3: CASSQSWGTEAFF. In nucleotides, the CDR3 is TGTGCCAGCAGCCAATCGTGGGGAACTGAAGCTTTCTTT.

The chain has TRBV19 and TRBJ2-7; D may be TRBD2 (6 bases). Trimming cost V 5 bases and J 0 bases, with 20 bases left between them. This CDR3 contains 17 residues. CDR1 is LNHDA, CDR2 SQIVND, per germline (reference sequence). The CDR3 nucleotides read TGTGCCAGTAGTCCGGACGGCGGGACGAGCCACTCCTACGAGCAGTACTTC. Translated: CASSPDGGTSHSYEQYF.

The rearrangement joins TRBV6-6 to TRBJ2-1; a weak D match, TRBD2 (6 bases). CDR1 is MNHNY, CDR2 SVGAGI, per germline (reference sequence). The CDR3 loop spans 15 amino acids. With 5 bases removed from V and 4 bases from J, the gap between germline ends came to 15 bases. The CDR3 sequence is CASSPQGDWYNEQFF. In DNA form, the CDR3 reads TGTGCCAGCAGTCCCCAAGGGGACTGGTACAATGAGCAGTTCTTC.

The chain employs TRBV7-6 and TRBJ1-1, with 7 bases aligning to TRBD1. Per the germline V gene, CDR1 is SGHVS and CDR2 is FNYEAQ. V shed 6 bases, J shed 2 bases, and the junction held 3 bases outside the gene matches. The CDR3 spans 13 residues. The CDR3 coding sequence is TGTGCCAGCAGACGACAGGGAAACACTGAAGCTTTCTTT. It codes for CASRRQGNTEAFF.

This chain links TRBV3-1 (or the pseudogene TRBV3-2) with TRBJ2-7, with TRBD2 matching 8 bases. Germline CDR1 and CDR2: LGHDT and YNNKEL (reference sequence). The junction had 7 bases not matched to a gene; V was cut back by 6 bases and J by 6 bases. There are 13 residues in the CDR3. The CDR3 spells CASRLREGFEQYF. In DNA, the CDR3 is TGTGCCAGCAGACTCCGGGAGGGCTTCGAGCAGTACTTC.

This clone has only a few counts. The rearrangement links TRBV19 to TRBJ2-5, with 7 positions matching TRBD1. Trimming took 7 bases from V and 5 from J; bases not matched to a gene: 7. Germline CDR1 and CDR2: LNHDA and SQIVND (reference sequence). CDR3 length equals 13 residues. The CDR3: CASTGTDWETQYF. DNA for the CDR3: TGTGCCAGTACTGGGACAGATTGGGAGACCCAGTACTTC.

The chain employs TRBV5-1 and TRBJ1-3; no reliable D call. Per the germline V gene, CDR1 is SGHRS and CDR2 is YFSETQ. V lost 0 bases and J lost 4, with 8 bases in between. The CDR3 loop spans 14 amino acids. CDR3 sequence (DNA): TGCGCCAGCAGCTTGGATTCGGAGGGAAACACCATATATTTT. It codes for CASSLDSEGNTIYF.

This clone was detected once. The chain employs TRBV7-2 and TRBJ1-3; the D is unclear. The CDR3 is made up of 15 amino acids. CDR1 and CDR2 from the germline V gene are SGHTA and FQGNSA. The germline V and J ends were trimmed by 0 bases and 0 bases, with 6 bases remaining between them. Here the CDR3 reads CASSLASNSGNTIYF. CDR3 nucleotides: TGTGCCAGCAGCTTAGCGAGCAACTCTGGAAACACCATATATTTT.

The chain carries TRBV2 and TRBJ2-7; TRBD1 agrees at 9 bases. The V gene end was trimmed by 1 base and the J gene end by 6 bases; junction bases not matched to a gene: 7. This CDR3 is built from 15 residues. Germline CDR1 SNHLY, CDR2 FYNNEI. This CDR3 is CASSEVGGTGPEQYF. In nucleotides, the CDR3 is TGTGCCAGCAGTGAAGTGGGGGGGACAGGGCCCGAGCAGTACTTC.